This TCR beta chain was identified during a study of cytomegalovirus exposure and HLA in healthy donors. PCR involved 60 Vbeta and 13 Jbeta primers. Profiled with immunoSEQ multiplex PCR; TCRdb holds only in-frame clones, not every one. Of 150,000 or so clones detected, over 75% appear once; the ten largest clones hold 1%. Germline V CDR1 and CDR2: SGHNT, YYREEE (reference sequence). The CDR3 extends over 15 amino acids. V was shortened by 4 bases and J by 2 bases, with 15 bases between the two germline ends. The receptor's source is a woman aged 50 to 60 in good health and CMV-seropositive. Sequenced material: PBMCs. The chain has TRBV5-4 and TRBJ1-2, with D tentatively TRBD1 (6 bases). This CDR3 reads CASSQAGAQNYGYTF. The CDR3 DNA follows: TGTGCCAGCAGCCAGGCAGGGGCCCAGAACTATGGCTACACCTTC.